The T cell receptor beta chain under discussion was sequenced for a study of identical twins. Points from the study as a whole: Cord blood beta clonotypes that were abundant carried fewer insertions, and memory repertoires showed no such trend. Models came in too low on out-of-frame TCR alpha sharing in monozygotic twins. Cross-sectional statistics underpinned the conclusions; the same donors were not followed.

Unique molecular identifiers were present on the cDNA, and a universal primer site came from template switching. MiXCR, applied by TCRdb to the 5' RACE reads, yields one record per CDR3 protein. The profile shows 500,000 to 700,000 distinct CDR3 sequences, just over 7% of them singletons. Points on this clonotype: Antigen specificity is unknown.

V gave up 5 bases and J gave up 0 bases, with 13 bases separating them. This CDR3 has 15 amino acids. The V gene's germline CDR1 is MNHEY and CDR2 SMNVEV (reference sequence). The sample was also linked to a second study, of yellow fever vaccine responses in identical twins.

The TCR sequence derives from a woman younger than 35 in good health. The gene calls are TRBV27 and TRBJ2-5, with D hard to call. Sequenced sample: PBMCs. This CDR3 reads CASSRRQPHQETQYF. The CDR3 region has the DNA TGTGCCAGCAGTCGGAGACAACCCCACCAAGAGACCCAGTACTTC.